Sequencing of this TCR beta chain was carried out in a study of response to subunit inactivated influenza vaccine. This clonotype occurred a few times. Its antigen is currently unknown. From the RT-PCR reads, TCRdb called clonotypes with MiXCR, one entry per CDR3 protein. The sample lists about 780,000 distinct CDR3 sequences, around 20% seen once, with around 9.9% in the top ten. Study-level results: Seasonal influenza vaccination, on each occasion, was suggested by the authors to recruit few new T cells.

Germline V lookup: CDR1 LGHNA, CDR2 YSLEER. J was trimmed by 0 bases and V by 4 bases; bases with no gene match: 8. The CDR3 contains 18 residues. This clonotype originated in a man aged 45-65 years who received an inactivated influenza vaccine. The sample was PBMCs from blood, taken roughly 5 days after vaccination. This sequence joins TRBV4-3 and TRBJ2-5; 13 bases align to TRBD2. This CDR3 is CASSPETSGGPYQETQYF. The CDR3 DNA sequence: TGCGCCAGCAGCCCTGAGACTAGCGGGGGGCCGTACCAAGAGACCCAGTACTTC.